This T cell receptor (beta chain) was captured in a study of T cell responses to AZD1222 COVID-19 vaccine. Germline trimming cut 5 bases from V and 0 bases from J; bases unmatched to any gene: 3. This CDR3 has 16 amino acids. Germline V CDR1 and CDR2: MDHEN, SYDVKM. Assay used: immunoSEQ multiplex PCR; TCRdb lists only in-frame clones, some missing. The sample shows under 200,000 clones, roughly 85% of them seen only once. The chain couples TRBV28 to TRBJ1-3, with 11 bases fitting TRBD1. This TCR derives from an adult who received the AZD1222 COVID-19 vaccine. The sequences come from peripheral blood, collected 28 days after the second AZD1222 dose. The CDR3 DNA is TGTGCCAGCAGTCCCGGGACAGGGGGCTCTGGAAACACCATATATTTT. Amino acid sequence: CASSPGTGGSGNTIYF.